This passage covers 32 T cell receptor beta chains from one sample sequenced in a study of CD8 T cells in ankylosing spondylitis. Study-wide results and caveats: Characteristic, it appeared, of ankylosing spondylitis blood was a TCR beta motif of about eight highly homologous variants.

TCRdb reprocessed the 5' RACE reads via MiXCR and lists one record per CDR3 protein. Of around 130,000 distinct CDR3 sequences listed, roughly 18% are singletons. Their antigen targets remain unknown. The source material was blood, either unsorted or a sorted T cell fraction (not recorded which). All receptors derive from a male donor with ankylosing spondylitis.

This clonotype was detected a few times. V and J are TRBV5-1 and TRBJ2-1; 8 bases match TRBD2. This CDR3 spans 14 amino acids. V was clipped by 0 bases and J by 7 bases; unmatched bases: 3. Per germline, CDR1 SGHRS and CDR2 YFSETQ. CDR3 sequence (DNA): TGCGCCAGCAGCTTGGAGCGGGAGTGGAATGAGCAGTTCTTC. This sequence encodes CASSLEREWNEQFF.

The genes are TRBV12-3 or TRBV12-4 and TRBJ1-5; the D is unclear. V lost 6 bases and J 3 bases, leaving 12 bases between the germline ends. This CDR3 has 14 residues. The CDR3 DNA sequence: TGTGCCAGCAGCTGGGGAGATTTCAATCAGCCCCAGCATTTT. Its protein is CASSWGDFNQPQHF.

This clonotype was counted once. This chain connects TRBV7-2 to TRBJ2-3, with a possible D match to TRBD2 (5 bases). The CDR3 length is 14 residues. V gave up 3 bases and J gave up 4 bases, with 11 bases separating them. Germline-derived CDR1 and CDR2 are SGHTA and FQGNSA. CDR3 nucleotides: TGTGCCAGCAGCTTCGGGGTACGGGCAGATACGCAGTATTTT. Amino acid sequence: CASSFGVRADTQYF.

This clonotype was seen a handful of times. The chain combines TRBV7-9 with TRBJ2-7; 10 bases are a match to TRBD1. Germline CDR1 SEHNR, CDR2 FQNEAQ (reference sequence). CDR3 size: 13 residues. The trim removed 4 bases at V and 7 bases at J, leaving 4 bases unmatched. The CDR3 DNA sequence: TGTGCCAGCAGCTCTGACAGGGGGCAGGAGCAGTACTTC. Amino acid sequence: CASSSDRGQEQYF.

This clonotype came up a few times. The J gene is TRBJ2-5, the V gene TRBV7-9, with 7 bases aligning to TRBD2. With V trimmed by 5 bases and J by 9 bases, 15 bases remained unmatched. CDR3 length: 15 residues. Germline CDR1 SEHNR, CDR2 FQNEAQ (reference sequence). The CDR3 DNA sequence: TGTGCCAGCAGCATAGTCGAGACTAGCCATAGGGCCCAGTACTTC. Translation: CASSIVETSHRAQYF.

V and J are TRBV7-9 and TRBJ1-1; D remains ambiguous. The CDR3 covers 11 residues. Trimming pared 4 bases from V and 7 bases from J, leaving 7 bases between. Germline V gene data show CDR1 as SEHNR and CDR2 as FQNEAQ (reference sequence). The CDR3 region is CASSYTREAFF. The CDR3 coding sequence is TGTGCCAGCAGCTACACTCGTGAAGCTTTCTTT.

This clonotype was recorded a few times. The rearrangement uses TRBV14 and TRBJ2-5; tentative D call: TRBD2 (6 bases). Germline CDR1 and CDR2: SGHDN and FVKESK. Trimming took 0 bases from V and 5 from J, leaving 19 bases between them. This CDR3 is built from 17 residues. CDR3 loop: CASSQERAGPLFETQYF. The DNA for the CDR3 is TGTGCCAGCAGCCAAGAGCGAGCGGGTCCCTTGTTCGAGACCCAGTACTTC.

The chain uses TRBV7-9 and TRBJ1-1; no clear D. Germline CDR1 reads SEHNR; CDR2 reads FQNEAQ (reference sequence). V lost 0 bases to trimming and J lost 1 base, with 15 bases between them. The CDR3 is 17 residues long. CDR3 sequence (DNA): TGTGCCAGCAGCTTAGCAGTCGTCCAGGACGGGAACACTGAAGCTTTCTTT. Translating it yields CASSLAVVQDGNTEAFF.

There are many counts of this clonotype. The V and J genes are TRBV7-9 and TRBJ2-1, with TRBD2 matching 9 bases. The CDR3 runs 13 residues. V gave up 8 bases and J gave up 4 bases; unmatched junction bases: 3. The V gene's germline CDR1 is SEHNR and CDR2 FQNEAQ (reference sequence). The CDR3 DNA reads TGTGCCAGCCTTAGCGGGAGATACAATGAGCAGTTCTTC. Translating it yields CASLSGRYNEQFF.

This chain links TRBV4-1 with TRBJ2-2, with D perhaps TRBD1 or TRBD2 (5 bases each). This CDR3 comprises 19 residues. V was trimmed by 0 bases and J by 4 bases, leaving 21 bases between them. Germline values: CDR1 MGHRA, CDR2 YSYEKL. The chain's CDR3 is CASSQERGLTGFGTGELFF. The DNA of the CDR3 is TGCGCCAGCAGCCAAGAGAGGGGCCTTACGGGGTTTGGCACCGGGGAGCTGTTTTTT.

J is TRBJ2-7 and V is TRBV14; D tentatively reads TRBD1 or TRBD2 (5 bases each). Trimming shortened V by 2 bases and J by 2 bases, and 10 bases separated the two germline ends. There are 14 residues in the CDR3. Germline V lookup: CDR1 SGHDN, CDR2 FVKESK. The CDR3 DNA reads TGTGCCAGCAGCCAATGGGGGTCTCCCTACGAGCAGTACTTC. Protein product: CASSQWGSPYEQYF.

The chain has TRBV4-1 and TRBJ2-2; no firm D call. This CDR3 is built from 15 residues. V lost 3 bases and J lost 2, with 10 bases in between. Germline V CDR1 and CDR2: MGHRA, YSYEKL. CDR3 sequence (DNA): TGCGCCAGCAGCCATGTCTCCGAAAACACCGGGGAGCTGTTTTTT. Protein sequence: CASSHVSENTGELFF.

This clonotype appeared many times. The CDR3 nucleotides read TGCAGCGTTGAAGAAAGCGGGAGGGCCTACAATGAGCAGTTCTTC. Amino acid sequence: CSVEESGRAYNEQFF. V gene TRBV29-1 combines with J gene TRBJ2-1; 10 positions agree with TRBD2. Germline CDR1 reads SQVTM; CDR2 reads ANQGSEA. Trimming at V came to 0 bases and at J to 2 bases, leaving 1 base not matched to a gene. CDR3 length: 15 residues.

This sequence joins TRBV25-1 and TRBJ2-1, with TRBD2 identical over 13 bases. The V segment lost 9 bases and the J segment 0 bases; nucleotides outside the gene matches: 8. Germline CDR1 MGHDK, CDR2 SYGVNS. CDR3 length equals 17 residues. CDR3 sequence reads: CASTGTSGKISYNEQFF. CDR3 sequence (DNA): TGTGCCAGTACCGGGACTAGCGGGAAAATCTCCTACAATGAGCAGTTCTTC.

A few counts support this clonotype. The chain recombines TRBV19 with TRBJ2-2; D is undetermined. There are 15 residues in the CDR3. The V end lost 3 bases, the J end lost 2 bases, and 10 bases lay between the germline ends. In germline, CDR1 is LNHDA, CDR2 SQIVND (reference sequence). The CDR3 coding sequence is TGTGCCAGTAGTATCCATCCCTCCAACACCGGGGAGCTGTTTTTT. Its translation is CASSIHPSNTGELFF.

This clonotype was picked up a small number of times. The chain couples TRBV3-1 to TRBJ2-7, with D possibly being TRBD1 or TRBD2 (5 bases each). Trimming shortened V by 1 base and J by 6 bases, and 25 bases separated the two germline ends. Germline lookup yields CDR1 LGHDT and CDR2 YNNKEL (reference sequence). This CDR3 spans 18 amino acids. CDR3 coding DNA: TGTGCCAGCAGCCAAGTCGAAGGCTTGGGGACCGCCATCCTCGAGCAGTACTTC. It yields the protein CASSQVEGLGTAILEQYF.

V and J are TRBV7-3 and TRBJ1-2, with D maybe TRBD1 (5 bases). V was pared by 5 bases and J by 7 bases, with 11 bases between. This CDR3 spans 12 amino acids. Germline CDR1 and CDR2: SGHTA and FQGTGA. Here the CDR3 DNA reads TGTGCCAGCAGCCCGCCCGGGGGTGGCTACACCTTC. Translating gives CASSPPGGGYTF.

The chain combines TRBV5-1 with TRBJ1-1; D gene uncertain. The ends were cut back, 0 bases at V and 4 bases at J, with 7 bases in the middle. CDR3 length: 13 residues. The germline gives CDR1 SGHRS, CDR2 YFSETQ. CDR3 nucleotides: TGCGCCAGCAGCTTGGCGGGGAGCACTGAAGCTTTCTTT. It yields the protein CASSLAGSTEAFF.

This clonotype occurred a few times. The CDR3 sequence is CSARGGRGTSTDTQYF. CDR3 DNA sequence: TGCAGTGCTAGAGGGGGCAGGGGAACGAGCACAGATACGCAGTATTTT. The chain employs TRBV20-1 and TRBJ2-3; D might be TRBD1 (6 bases). The germline V and J ends were trimmed by 1 base and 0 bases, with 14 bases remaining between them. The V gene's germline CDR1 is DFQATT and CDR2 SNEGSKA (reference sequence). CDR3 length: 16 residues.

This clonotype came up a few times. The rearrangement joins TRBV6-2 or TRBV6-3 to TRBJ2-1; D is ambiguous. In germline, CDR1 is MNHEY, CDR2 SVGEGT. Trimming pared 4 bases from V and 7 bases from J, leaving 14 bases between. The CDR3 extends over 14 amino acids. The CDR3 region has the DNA TGTGCCAGCAGTTCACGACCAGTTGGGAATGAGCAGTTCTTC. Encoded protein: CASSSRPVGNEQFF.

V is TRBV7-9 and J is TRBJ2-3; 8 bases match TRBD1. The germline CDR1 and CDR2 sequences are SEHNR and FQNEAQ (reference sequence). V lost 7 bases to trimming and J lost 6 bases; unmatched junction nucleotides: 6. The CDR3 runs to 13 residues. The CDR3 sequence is CASISGGRDTQYF. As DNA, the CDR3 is TGTGCCAGCATTTCAGGGGGCAGGGATACGCAGTATTTT. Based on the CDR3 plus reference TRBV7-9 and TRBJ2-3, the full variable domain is DTGVSQNPRHKITKRGQNVTFRCDPISEHNRLYWYRQTLGQGPEFLTYFQNEAQLEKSRLLSDRFSAERPKGSFSTLEIQRTEQGDSAMYLCASISGGRDTQYFGPGTRLTVL.

CDR3 loop: CASSPSGFANEQYF. For the CDR3, the DNA is TGTGCCAGCAGCCCTAGCGGGTTTGCGAACGAGCAGTACTTC. The chain has TRBV6-2 or TRBV6-3 and TRBJ2-7, with TRBD2 identical over 8 bases. The trim removed 6 bases at V and 5 bases at J, leaving 9 bases unmatched. This CDR3 has 14 residues. Germline V lookup: CDR1 MNHEY, CDR2 SVGEGT.

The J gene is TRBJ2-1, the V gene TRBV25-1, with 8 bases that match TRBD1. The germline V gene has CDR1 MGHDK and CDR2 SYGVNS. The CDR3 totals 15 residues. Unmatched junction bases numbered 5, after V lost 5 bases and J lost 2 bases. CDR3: CASSLYRGTYNEQFF. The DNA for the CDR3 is TGTGCCAGCAGTTTATACAGGGGGACCTACAATGAGCAGTTCTTC.

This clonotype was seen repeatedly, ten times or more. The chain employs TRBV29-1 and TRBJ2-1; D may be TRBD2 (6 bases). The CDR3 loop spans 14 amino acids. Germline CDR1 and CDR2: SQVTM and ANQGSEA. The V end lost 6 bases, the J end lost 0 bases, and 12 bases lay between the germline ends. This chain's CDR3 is CSVTGTGSYNEQFF. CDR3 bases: TGCAGCGTGACCGGGACTGGCTCCTACAATGAGCAGTTCTTC.

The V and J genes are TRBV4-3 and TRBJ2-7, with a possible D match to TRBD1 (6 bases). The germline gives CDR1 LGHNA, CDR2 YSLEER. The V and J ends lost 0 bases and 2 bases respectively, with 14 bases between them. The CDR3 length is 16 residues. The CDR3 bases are TGCGCCAGCAGCCAAGATGGGAGAGAGGGGGCCTACGAGCAGTACTTC. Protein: CASSQDGREGAYEQYF.

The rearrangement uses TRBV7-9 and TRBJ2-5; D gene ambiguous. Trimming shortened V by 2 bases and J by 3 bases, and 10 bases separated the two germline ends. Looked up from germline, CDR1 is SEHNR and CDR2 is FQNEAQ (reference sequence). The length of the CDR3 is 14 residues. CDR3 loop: CASSLFDREETQYF. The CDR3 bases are TGTGCCAGCAGCTTATTTGACCGAGAAGAGACCCAGTACTTC. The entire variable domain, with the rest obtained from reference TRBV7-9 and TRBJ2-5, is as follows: DTGVSQNPRHKITKRGQNVTFRCDPISEHNRLYWYRQTLGQGPEFLTYFQNEAQLEKSRLLSDRFSAERPKGSFSTLEIQRTEQGDSAMYLCASSLFDREETQYFGPGTRLLVL.

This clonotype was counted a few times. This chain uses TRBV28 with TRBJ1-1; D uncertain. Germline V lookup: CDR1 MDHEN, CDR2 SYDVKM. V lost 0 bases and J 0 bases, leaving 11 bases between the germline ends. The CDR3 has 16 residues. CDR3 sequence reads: CASSLWASRVNTEAFF. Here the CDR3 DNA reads TGTGCCAGCAGTTTATGGGCCTCTCGGGTGAACACTGAAGCTTTCTTT.

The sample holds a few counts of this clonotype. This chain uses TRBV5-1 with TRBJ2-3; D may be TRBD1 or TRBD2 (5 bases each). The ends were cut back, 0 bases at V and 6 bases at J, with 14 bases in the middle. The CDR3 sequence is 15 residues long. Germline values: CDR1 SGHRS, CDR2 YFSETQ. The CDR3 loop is CASSLVGGMADTQYF. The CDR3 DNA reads TGCGCCAGCAGCTTGGTTGGGGGAATGGCGGATACGCAGTATTTT. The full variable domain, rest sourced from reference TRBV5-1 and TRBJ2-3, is KAGVTQTPRYLIKTRGQQVTLSCSPISGHRSVSWYQQTPGQGLQFLFEYFSETQRNKGNFPGRFSGRQFSNSRSEMNVSTLELGDSALYLCASSLVGGMADTQYFGPGTRLTVL.

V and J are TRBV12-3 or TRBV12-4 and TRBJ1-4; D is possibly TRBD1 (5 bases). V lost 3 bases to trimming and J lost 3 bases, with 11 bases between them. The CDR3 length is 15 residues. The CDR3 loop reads CASSFRGLPNEKLFF. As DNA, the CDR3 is TGTGCCAGCAGTTTTCGGGGCCTTCCTAATGAAAAACTGTTTTTT.

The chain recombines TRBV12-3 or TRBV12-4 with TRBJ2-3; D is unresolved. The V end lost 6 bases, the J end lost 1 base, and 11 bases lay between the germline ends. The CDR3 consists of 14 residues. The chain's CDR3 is CASSLPRGTDTQYF. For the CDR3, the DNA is TGTGCCAGCAGCCTCCCAAGGGGCACAGATACGCAGTATTTT.

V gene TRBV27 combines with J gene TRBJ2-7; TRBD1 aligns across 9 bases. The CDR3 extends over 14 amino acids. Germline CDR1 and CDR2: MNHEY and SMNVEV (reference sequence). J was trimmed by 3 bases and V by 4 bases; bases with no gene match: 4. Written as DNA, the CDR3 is TGTGCCAGCAGTTCCGGACAGGGGAGCTACGAGCAGTACTTC. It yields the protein CASSSGQGSYEQYF.

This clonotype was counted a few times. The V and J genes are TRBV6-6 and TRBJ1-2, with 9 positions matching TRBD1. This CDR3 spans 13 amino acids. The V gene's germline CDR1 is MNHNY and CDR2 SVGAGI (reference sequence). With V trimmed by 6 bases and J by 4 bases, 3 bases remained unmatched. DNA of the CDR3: TGTGCCAGCAGAGACAGGGGGGGCTATGGCTACACCTTC. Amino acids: CASRDRGGYGYTF.